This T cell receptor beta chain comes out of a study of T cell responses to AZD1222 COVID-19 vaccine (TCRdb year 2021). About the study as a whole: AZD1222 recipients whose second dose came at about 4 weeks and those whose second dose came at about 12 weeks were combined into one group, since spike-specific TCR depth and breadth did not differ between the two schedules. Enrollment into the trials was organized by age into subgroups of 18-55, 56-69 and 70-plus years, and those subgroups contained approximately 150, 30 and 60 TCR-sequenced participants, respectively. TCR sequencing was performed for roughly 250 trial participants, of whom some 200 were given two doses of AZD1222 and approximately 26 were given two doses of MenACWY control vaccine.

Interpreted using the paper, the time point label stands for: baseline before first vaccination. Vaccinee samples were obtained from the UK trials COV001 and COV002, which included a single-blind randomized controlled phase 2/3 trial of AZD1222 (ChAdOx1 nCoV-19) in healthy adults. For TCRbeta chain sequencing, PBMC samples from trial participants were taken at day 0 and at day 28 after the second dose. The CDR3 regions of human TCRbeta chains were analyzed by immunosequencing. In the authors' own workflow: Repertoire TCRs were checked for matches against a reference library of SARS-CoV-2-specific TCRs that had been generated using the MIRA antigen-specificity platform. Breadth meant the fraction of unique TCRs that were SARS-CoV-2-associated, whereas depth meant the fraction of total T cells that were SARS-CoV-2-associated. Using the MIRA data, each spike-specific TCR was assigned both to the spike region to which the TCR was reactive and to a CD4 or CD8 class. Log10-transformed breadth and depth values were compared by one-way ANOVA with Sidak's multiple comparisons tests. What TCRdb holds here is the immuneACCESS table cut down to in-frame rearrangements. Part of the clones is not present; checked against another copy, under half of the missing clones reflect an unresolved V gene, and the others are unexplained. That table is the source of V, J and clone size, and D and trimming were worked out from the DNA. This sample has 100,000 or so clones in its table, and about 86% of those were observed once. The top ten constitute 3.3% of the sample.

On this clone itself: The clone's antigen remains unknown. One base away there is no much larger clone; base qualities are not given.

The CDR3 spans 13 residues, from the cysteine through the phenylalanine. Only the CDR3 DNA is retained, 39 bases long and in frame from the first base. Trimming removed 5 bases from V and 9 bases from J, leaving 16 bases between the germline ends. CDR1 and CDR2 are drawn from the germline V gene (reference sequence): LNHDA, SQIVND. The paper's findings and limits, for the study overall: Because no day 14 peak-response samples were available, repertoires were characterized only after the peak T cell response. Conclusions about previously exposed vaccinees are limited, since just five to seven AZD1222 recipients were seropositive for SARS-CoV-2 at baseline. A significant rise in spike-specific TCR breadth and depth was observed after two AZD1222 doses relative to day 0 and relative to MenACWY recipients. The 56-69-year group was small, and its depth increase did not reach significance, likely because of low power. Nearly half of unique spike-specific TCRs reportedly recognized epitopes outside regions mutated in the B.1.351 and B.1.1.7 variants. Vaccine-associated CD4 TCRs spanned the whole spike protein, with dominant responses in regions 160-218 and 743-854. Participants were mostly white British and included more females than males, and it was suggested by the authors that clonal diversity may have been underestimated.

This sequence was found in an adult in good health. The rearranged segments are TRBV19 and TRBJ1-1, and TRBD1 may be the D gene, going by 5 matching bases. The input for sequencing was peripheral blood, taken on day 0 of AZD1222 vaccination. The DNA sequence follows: TGTGCCAGTAGTCCGAGGGCCCGGGGGAAAGCTTTCTTT. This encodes CASSPRARGKAFF.